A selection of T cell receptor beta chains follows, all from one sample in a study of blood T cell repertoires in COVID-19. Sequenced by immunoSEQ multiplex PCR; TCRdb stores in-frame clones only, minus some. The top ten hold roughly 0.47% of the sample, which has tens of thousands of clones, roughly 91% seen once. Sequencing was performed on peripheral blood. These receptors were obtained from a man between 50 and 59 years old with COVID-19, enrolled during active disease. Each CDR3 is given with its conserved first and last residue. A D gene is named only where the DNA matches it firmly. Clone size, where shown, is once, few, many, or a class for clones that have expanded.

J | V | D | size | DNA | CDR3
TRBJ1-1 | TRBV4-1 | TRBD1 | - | TGCGCCAGCAGCCATCTACAGACAGGGTCGGGCACTGAAGCTTTCTTT | CASSHLQTGSGTEAFF
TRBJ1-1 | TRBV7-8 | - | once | TGTGCCAGCAGCTTGACTCCCCCGGGGTTAATGAACACTGAAGCTTTCTTT | CASSLTPPGLMNTEAFF
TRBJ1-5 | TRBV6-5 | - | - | TGTGCCAGCAGTTCAAATCAGCCCCAGCATTTT | CASSSNQPQHF
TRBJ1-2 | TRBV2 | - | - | TGTGCCAGCGACCAGGGTGGCTATGGCTACACCTTC | CASDQGGYGYTF
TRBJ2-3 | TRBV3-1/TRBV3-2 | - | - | TGTGCCAGCAGCCAAATAGCAGAGACAGATACGCAGTATTTT | CASSQIAETDTQYF
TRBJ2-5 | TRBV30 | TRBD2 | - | TGTGCCTGGAGTAAAGGACTAGCGGGAGGGCCAACGGAGACCCAGTACTTC | CAWSKGLAGGPTETQYF
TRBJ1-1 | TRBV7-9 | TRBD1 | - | TGTGCCAGCTCCGGAGACAGGGGGCTGGGCACTGAAGCTTTCTTT | CASSGDRGLGTEAFF
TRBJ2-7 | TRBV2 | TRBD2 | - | TGTGCCAGCGGGGCTAGCGGGAGCCTCTACGAGCAGTACTTC | CASGASGSLYEQYF
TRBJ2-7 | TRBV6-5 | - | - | TGTGCCAGCAGTTACCCGGGAAACTACGAGCAGTACTTC | CASSYPGNYEQYF
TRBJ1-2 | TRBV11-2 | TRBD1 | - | TGTGCCAGCAGCTTTTCAGGGGGCAGCGGCTATGGCTACACCTTC | CASSFSGGSGYGYTF
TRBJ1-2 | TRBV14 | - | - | TGTGCCAGCAGCCAAGATAAGCAGGGCTATGGCTACACCTTC | CASSQDKQGYGYTF
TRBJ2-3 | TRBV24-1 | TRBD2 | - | TGTGCCACCAGTGACCCCGGACTAGCGGGACTAGATACGCAGTATTTT | CATSDPGLAGLDTQYF